The clone carrying this T cell receptor (beta chain) has a handful of counts. This sample was included in a study of T cells after yellow fever vaccination. TCRdb re-called the 5' RACE reads with MiXCR, one entry per CDR3 protein. The sample shows a few hundred thousand distinct CDR3 sequences, around a sixth of them seen only once. This CDR3 comprises 16 residues. Germline CDR1 is LGHNA and CDR2 is YSLEER. V was shortened by 0 bases and J by 0 bases, with 11 bases between the two germline ends. The sample consisted of PBMCs, taken more than 4 days after the first yellow fever vaccination. This chain links TRBV4-3 with TRBJ1-1; D is undetermined. The TCR sequence derives from a man between 18 and 35 years old who received the YFV17D yellow fever vaccine. The CDR3 reads CASSQDWEAMNTEAFF. As DNA, the CDR3 is TGCGCCAGCAGCCAAGATTGGGAGGCAATGAACACTGAAGCTTTCTTT.